The present entry profiles one T cell receptor (beta chain) with its context. Original methodology: By means of reference gene primer amplification, nucleated cell counts were estimated. The assay was immunoSEQ multiplex PCR, and TCRdb's table has in-frame clones only and misses some. That table supplies the V and J calls and clone size; D and trimming were determined from the DNA. The sample has 250,000 to 350,000 clones, 75% to 90% seen once. Seattle cases were enrolled at active infection and followed longitudinally. The data were taken from a study of blood T cell repertoires in COVID-19. On the study more broadly: Donors in the United States, Italy and Spain gave samples during acute or convalescent COVID-19. Nucleic acid was either cDNA or gDNA, and it came from T cells, B-cell-depleted T cells, or PBMCs.

This CDR3 contains 14 residues. After removal of 4 bases from V and 5 bases from J, the junction contained 3 bases not matched to a gene. From germline, CDR1 is SNHLY and CDR2 FYNNEI. This clonotype was obtained from a woman younger than 45 with COVID-19, enrolled during active disease. The sequenced material came from peripheral blood. The genes are TRBV2 and TRBJ1-5; TRBD1 matches at 9 bases. The CDR3 coding sequence is TGTGCCAGCAGTGTGGGACAGGGACATCAGCCCCAGCATTTT. Encoded protein: CASSVGQGHQPQHF.